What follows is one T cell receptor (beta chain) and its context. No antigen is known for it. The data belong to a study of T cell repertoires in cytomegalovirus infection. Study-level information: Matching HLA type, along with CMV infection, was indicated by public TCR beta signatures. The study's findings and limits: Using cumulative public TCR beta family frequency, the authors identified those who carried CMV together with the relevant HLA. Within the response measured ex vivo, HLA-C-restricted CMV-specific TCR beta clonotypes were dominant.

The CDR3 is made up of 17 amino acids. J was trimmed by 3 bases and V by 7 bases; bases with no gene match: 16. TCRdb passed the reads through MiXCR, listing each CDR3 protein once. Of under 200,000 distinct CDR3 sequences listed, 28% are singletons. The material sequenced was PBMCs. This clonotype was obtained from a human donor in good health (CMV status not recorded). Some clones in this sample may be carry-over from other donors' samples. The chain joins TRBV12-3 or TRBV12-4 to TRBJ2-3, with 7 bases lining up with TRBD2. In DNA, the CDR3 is TGTGCCAGCACCCTCGGGACGGGGGGAGTCGCGACAGATACGCAGTATTTT. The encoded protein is CASTLGTGGVATDTQYF.